Listed below are T cell receptor beta chains from one sample, sequenced in a study of shared clonotypes between healthy human individuals. Produced via immunoSEQ multiplex PCR; TCRdb's table is partial and in-frame only. The table has approximately 2,000,000 clones, roughly 95% seen once. Sequenced input: naive CD8+ T cells from PBMCs. The origin of the receptors is a man aged 18 to 29 in good health. Some clones in this sample may be carry-over from other donors' samples. Both conserved end residues are part of each CDR3. The D gene is left open where the match is weak. Clone size is given for some rows only: seen once, a few or many times, or a class if the clone is expanded.

TRBV28	-	TRBJ1-1	-	TGTGCCAGCAGTTTAGGAGGAATCAGGGCGGCTTTCTTT	CASSLGGIRAAFF
TRBV28	-	TRBJ1-2	-	TGTGCCAGCAGTTTAATGGTTTGGGATGCTAACTATGGCTACACCTTC	CASSLMVWDANYGYTF
TRBV14	-	TRBJ1-2	-	TGTGCCAGCAGCCAAGTGCTGGGTTCGGGCTATGGCTACACCTTC	CASSQVLGSGYGYTF
TRBV7-9	-	TRBJ2-1	once	TGTGCCAGCAGCTTAGGTCGGACCAATGAGCAGTTCTTC	CASSLGRTNEQFF
TRBV5-1	-	TRBJ2-2	-	TGCGCCAGCAGCTTTCCTAGGGACGCCACCGGGGAGCTGTTTTTT	CASSFPRDATGELFF
TRBV11-2	-	TRBJ1-5	-	TGTGCCAGCAGCTTAGGAAGGGGCGCGGGCAATCAGCCCCAGCATTTT	CASSLGRGAGNQPQHF
TRBV27	TRBD1	TRBJ2-5	-	TGTGCCAGCAGTCCGATGACAGGGTGGCAGCTGGAGGAGACCCAGTACTTC	CASSPMTGWQLEETQYF
TRBV27	TRBD1	TRBJ1-5	-	TGTGCCAGCAGTTCGGATCCGACAGGGGTCCATCAGCCCCAGCATTTT	CASSSDPTGVHQPQHF
TRBV6-5	-	TRBJ2-1	-	TGTGCCAGCAGTTACTTTGCGGGTAGCGAGTACAATGAGCAGTTCTTC	CASSYFAGSEYNEQFF
TRBV11-2	-	TRBJ2-7	-	TGTGCCAGCAGCTTAGTGCTCGGGATGCCCACCTACGAGCAGTACTTC	CASSLVLGMPTYEQYF
TRBV7-7	-	TRBJ2-1	-	TGTGCCAGCAGCTTAGGTATCTACAATGAGCAGTTCTTC	CASSLGIYNEQFF
TRBV2	-	TRBJ1-2	-	TGTGCCAGCAGTGAAGTTTCCCCGGGCGTATATGGCTACACCTTC	CASSEVSPGVYGYTF
TRBV5-1	-	TRBJ1-1	-	TGCGCCAGCAGCATAGGACAGTTCTCTTGGAACACTGAAGCTTTCTTT	CASSIGQFSWNTEAFF
TRBV4-1	TRBD1	TRBJ2-7	once	TGCGCCAGCAGCCAAGATCAGCGGACAGGGGACTACGAGCAGTACTTC	CASSQDQRTGDYEQYF
TRBV6-1	-	TRBJ1-3	-	TGTGCCAGCAGTGAAGCCACAGGGACTGGAAACACCATATATTTT	CASSEATGTGNTIYF
TRBV9	-	TRBJ1-2	-	TGTGCCAGCAGCATACAGGTTAACTATGGCTACACCTTC	CASSIQVNYGYTF
TRBV7-2	TRBD1	TRBJ1-5	few	TGTGCCAGCAGCCTCGCCTCCCCTGGGACAGGGAGGAATCAGCCCCAGCATTTT	CASSLASPGTGRNQPQHF
TRBV29-1	TRBD2	TRBJ2-1	-	TGCAGCGTCGACCCAGGACTAGCAGAGTTCTTC	CSVDPGLAEFF
TRBV4-3	-	TRBJ2-5	-	TGCGCCAGCAGCCGAGGGGGGGGCCTAGGGGAGACCCAGTACTTC	CASSRGGGLGETQYF
TRBV2	TRBD1	TRBJ1-1	-	TGTGCCAGCAGGGGGAGCAGGGGGCTTACTCTGAACACTGAAGCTTTCTTT	CASRGSRGLTLNTEAFF
TRBV5-1	-	TRBJ2-2	-	TGCGCCAGCAGCTTGAACACCCGGACCCAACCCGGGGAGCTGTTTTTT	CASSLNTRTQPGELFF
TRBV23-1	-	TRBJ1-5	-	TGCGCCAGCAGTCAAAACCCCCCTGACAGGAAGAAAGGAGATCAGCCCCAGCATTTT	CASSQNPPDRKKGDQPQHF
TRBV27	-	TRBJ1-1	-	TGTGCCAGCAGTGTTTCCCTAGGTGCAGGGAGTGGGCCTGAAGCTTTCTTT	CASSVSLGAGSGPEAFF
TRBV9	TRBD1	TRBJ2-6	-	TGTGCCAGCAGGGACGGGACAGGGCCCGTCTCTGGGGCCAACGTCCTGACTTTC	CASRDGTGPVSGANVLTF
TRBV6-5	-	TRBJ1-2	-	TGTGCCAGCAGTTACTCAGTGAGGGAAGCCGCGGGGGGCTACACCTTC	CASSYSVREAAGGYTF
TRBV4-1	-	TRBJ1-1	-	TGCGCCAGCAGCCAAGAGATTCCTTCGGGAAGTGAAGCTTTCTTT	CASSQEIPSGSEAFF
TRBV28	-	TRBJ1-4	-	TGTGCCAGCAGTTCGACACGGAGGGATGAAAAACTGTTTTTT	CASSSTRRDEKLFF
TRBV19	TRBD2	TRBJ2-5	-	TGTGCCAGTCGAGGGGTACGGGAGGGGGGAGAGACCCAGTACTTC	CASRGVREGGETQYF
TRBV27	-	TRBJ1-2	-	TGTGCCAGCAGTTCAGGGGATGGCTACACCTTC	CASSSGDGYTF
TRBV5-1	-	TRBJ2-1	once	TGCGCCAGCAGGGGGACCGAGAGCTCCTACAATGAGCAGTTCTTC	CASRGTESSYNEQFF
TRBV28	TRBD2	TRBJ2-7	-	TGTGCCAGCAGATTCACTAGCGGGAGTTATGCCTACGAGCAGTACTTC	CASRFTSGSYAYEQYF
TRBV28	TRBD1	TRBJ2-3	-	TGTGCCAGCCGATCGGGGGCAGGGGGCAGGGCAGATACGCAGTATTTT	CASRSGAGGRADTQYF
TRBV29-1	-	TRBJ2-5	-	TGCAGCTTCTTGGGGGCCCAAGAGACCCAGTACTTC	CSFLGAQETQYF
TRBV30	TRBD2	TRBJ2-3	-	TGTGCCTGGAGTGGTTGGCGGGAGGGCCAGGATACGCAGTATTTT	CAWSGWREGQDTQYF
TRBV27	TRBD2	TRBJ2-1	-	TGTGCCAGCAGTCCAAAAGCGGGATCAGTCTACAATGAGCAGTTCTTC	CASSPKAGSVYNEQFF
TRBV30	-	TRBJ2-7	once	TGTGCCTGGAGTGCCATGTCGAACGAGCAGTACTTC	CAWSAMSNEQYF
TRBV27	TRBD2	TRBJ2-7	-	TGTGCCAGCAGTGCGGGACTAGCGGTGTACGAGCAGTACTTC	CASSAGLAVYEQYF
TRBV28	-	TRBJ2-7	-	TGTGCCAGCAGTTCCGCCGGGACTCCCTCCTACGAGCAGTACTTC	CASSSAGTPSYEQYF
TRBV5-1	-	TRBJ2-7	-	TGCGCCAGCAGCTACAACTCCTACGAGCAGTACTTC	CASSYNSYEQYF
TRBV30	-	TRBJ1-1	-	TGTGCCTGGAGTGTAGGGGGGGGGACTGAAGCTTTCTTT	CAWSVGGGTEAFF
TRBV7-9	TRBD1	TRBJ2-7	-	TGTGCCAGCAGCTTTGTGACAGGGGGCTACGAGCAGTACTTC	CASSFVTGGYEQYF
TRBV28	-	TRBJ1-2	-	TGTGCCAGCAGTGCCCCTGGGGAGGCCGGTCGCGGCTACACCTTC	CASSAPGEAGRGYTF
TRBV6-5	TRBD1	TRBJ2-7	-	TGTGCCAGCAGTTACTGGGCAGGGGGAAACTACGAGCAGTACTTC	CASSYWAGGNYEQYF
TRBV2	TRBD2	TRBJ2-2	-	TGTGCCAGCTGTAGCGGGAGGGCCTCCCACGGGGAGCTGTTTTTT	CASCSGRASHGELFF
TRBV19	-	TRBJ2-4	-	TGTGCCAGTGGAGACGTCGGAAACATTCAGTACTTC	CASGDVGNIQYF
TRBV28	TRBD1	TRBJ1-2	-	TGTGCCAGCACATCCGGGACAGGGGGTTATGGCTACACCTTC	CASTSGTGGYGYTF